Shown below are 21 T cell receptor beta chains from a single sample sequenced in a study of regulatory T cells in long-lasting Graves disease. Assembly of TCR beta libraries relied on iRepertoire HTBI primers together with Arm-PCR of CDR3 regions. MiXCR, applied by TCRdb to the multiplex PCR reads, yields one record per CDR3 protein. Of 450,000 to 500,000 distinct CDR3 sequences listed, about a sixth are singletons. Time point denoted: newly diagnosed GD, antithyroid drugs for less than 3 months. Extracted PBMC RNA gave rise to the TCR library. The same sample was also studied in work on T cells in Graves' hyperthyroidism and ophthalmopathy.

The sample in question was peripheral blood mononuclear cells (PBMCs), obtained at new diagnosis, from a patient treated with antithyroid drugs. Source of these receptors: a man aged 35 to 55 with Graves disease.

In the case of this clonotype: Germline and junction disagree at one end, which may indicate a read error. The chain recombines TRBV3-1 with TRBJ2-7; a weak D match, TRBD1 (6 bases). This CDR3 is built from 14 residues. CDR1 is LGHDT and CDR2 is YNNKEL in the germline V gene (reference sequence). In DNA form, the CDR3 reads TGTGCCAGCAGCCAACTCGGACAGACCTACGAGCAGTGCTTC. As protein: CASSQLGQTYEQCF.

V is TRBV19 and J is TRBJ2-1; unclear D gene. V dropped 7 bases and J dropped 0 bases, with 10 bases sitting between them. The CDR3 has 14 amino acids. The germline V gene has CDR1 LNHDA and CDR2 SQIVND (reference sequence). The CDR3 protein is CASNSQISYNEQFF. CDR3 in DNA: TGTGCCAGTAATTCCCAAATCTCCTACAATGAGCAGTTCTTC.

There are many counts of this clonotype. The chain has TRBV20-1 and TRBJ2-7, with 9 positions matching TRBD2. From germline, CDR1 is DFQATT and CDR2 SNEGSKA (reference sequence). J gave up 2 bases and V 3 bases, and 2 bases lay outside the gene matches. The CDR3 extends over 13 amino acids. The CDR3 loop is CSARASGTYEQYF. The CDR3, as DNA: TGCAGTGCTAGGGCTAGCGGGACCTACGAGCAGTACTTC.

This clonotype has just a few counts. The V and J genes are TRBV15 and TRBJ2-3; D not resolved. V was pared by 0 bases and J by 2 bases, with 9 bases between. Germline V gives CDR1 LNHNV, CDR2 YYDKDF (reference sequence). The CDR3 spans 15 residues. Written as DNA, the CDR3 is TGTGCCACCAGCAGAGACCCTCATAACACAGATACGCAGTATTTT. This codes for CATSRDPHNTDTQYF.

This clonotype occurred a few times. V is TRBV12-3 or TRBV12-4 and J is TRBJ2-7; no clear D. CDR3 length equals 13 residues. Trimming took 3 bases from V and 3 from J, leaving 9 bases between them. CDR3 amino acids: CASSFGFDYEQYF. CDR3 sequence (DNA): TGTGCCAGCAGTTTCGGGTTCGACTACGAGCAGTACTTC.

This clonotype was seen only a few times. V is TRBV2 and J is TRBJ1-1; D remains unclear. Germline CDR1 is SNHLY and CDR2 is FYNNEI. V was trimmed by 5 bases and J by 1 base, leaving 5 bases between them. The length of the CDR3 is 12 residues. CDR3 loop: CASSWPNTEAFF. The CDR3 nucleotides are TGTGCCAGCAGTTGGCCGAACACTGAAGCTTTCTTT.

The chain couples TRBV18 to TRBJ1-2; tentative D call: TRBD1 (6 bases). This CDR3 comprises 14 residues. V lost 5 bases to trimming and J lost 7 bases, with 17 bases between them. Per the germline V gene, CDR1 is KGHSH and CDR2 is LQKENI. The chain's CDR3 is CASSSNSGALGYTF. CDR3 DNA: TGTGCCAGCTCATCAAACTCGGGGGCGCTTGGCTACACCTTC.

This clonotype was detected many times. The rearrangement uses TRBV5-5 and TRBJ2-7; 9 bases align to TRBD1. The V gene's germline CDR1 is SGHKS and CDR2 YYEKEE (reference sequence). The V gene end was trimmed by 0 bases and the J gene end by 7 bases; junction bases not matched to a gene: 8. The CDR3 runs 15 residues. CDR3 coding DNA: TGTGCCAGCAGCTTGGCCTCCGGGACAGGGATGGAGCAGTACTTC. Its protein is CASSLASGTGMEQYF.

This clonotype was counted ten times or more. The chain combines TRBV6-2 or TRBV6-3 with TRBJ2-2; D possibly corresponds to TRBD1 (5 bases). Germline CDR1 reads MNHEY; CDR2 reads SVGEGT. The V end lost 4 bases, the J end lost 2 bases, and 11 bases lay between the germline ends. This CDR3 has 15 residues. CDR3 loop: CASSSRQGNTGELFF. The CDR3 nucleotides read TGTGCCAGCAGTTCACGTCAGGGTAACACCGGGGAGCTGTTTTTT.

This clonotype was counted at least ten times. The V and J genes are TRBV6-1 and TRBJ2-1; 8 bases match TRBD2. There are 17 residues in the CDR3. V was clipped by 10 bases and J by 2 bases; unmatched bases: 16. Germline CDR1 MNHNS, CDR2 SASEGT. CDR3 sequence reads: CATALLAGRLPYNEQFF. The CDR3 DNA follows: TGTGCCACCGCTCTATTAGCGGGGAGGCTCCCCTACAATGAGCAGTTCTTC.

The chain couples TRBV6-1 to TRBJ2-5, with TRBD2 identical over 8 bases. The ends lost 5 bases at V and 5 bases at J; junction bases unmatched: 10. In germline, CDR1 is MNHNS, CDR2 SASEGT. CDR3 length equals 15 residues. Here the CDR3 reads CASSRLSGGRETQYF. Here the CDR3 DNA reads TGTGCCAGCAGTCGCCTCTCGGGGGGGCGGGAGACCCAGTACTTC.

About this clonotype: One end of the junction fails to match germline, which may point to a read error. This chain uses TRBV12-3 or TRBV12-4 with TRBJ1-2; 11 bases are shared with TRBD1. CDR3 length: 14 amino acids. The CDR3 DNA sequence: TGTGCCAGCAGGTGGGGGGACAGGGGGTTTGGCTGCACCTTC. Protein sequence: CASRWGDRGFGCTF.

At least ten counts were recorded for this clonotype. V gene TRBV7-8 combines with J gene TRBJ1-4; TRBD1 might be the D (5 bases). The CDR3 loop spans 15 amino acids. Trimming stripped 5 bases from V and 3 bases from J, with 13 bases between. CDR1 is SGHVS, CDR2 FQNEAQ, per germline. The CDR3: CASSNRRAPNEKLFF. The CDR3 DNA sequence: TGTGCCAGCAGCAACAGGAGGGCCCCTAATGAAAAACTGTTTTTT.

This chain connects TRBV2 to TRBJ2-3, with 9 bases matching TRBD2. The assigned J gene may be wrong: the sequence end matches TRBJ2-1 better. Germline V gene data show CDR1 as SNHLY and CDR2 as FYNNEI. The CDR3 has 14 amino acids. DNA for the CDR3: TGTGCCAGCAGTGCGACTAGCGGACTTGTGGAGCAGTTCTTC. It encodes CASSATSGLVEQFF.

This clonotype was seen many times. This chain uses TRBV2 with TRBJ2-3; perhaps TRBD1 as D (6 bases). CDR3 size: 14 residues. The V and J ends lost 6 bases and 6 bases respectively, with 16 bases between them. CDR1 and CDR2 from the germline V gene are SNHLY and FYNNEI. CDR3 amino acids: CASRPSAGEDTQYF. The CDR3 bases are TGTGCCAGCAGACCTTCTGCAGGGGAGGATACGCAGTATTTT.

For this clonotype: A far bigger clonotype differs at one base, so this is likely a read error. The chain is built from TRBV11-3 and TRBJ2-4; no clear D. Per the germline V gene, CDR1 is SGHNT and CDR2 is YENEEA. This CDR3 has 16 amino acids. V gave up 4 bases and J gave up 13 bases, with 26 bases separating them. This CDR3 is CASSSTIGQWYNEQYF. The CDR3 DNA follows: TGTGCCAGCAGCTCCACCATTGGCCAGTGGTACAATGAGCAGTACTTC.

This clonotype was seen repeatedly, ten times or more. The chain recombines TRBV6-2 or TRBV6-3 with TRBJ2-3, with TRBD2 identical over 12 bases. Germline CDR1 MNHEY, CDR2 SVGEGT. The V and J ends lost 1 base and 2 bases, in that order; junction bases with no gene match: 16. The CDR3 is 21 residues long. CDR3 sequence: CASSYFPLAGGRREDTDTQYF. The CDR3 DNA reads TGTGCCAGCAGTTACTTCCCACTAGCGGGAGGAAGGAGGGAGGACACAGATACGCAGTATTTT.

Note on this clonotype: This may be a read error, as it is one base from a much larger clone. This rearrangement joins TRBV10-3 to TRBJ2-7, with TRBD2 identical over 7 bases. The germline CDR1 and CDR2 sequences are ENHRY and SYGVKD. This CDR3 has 16 residues. Germline trimming cut 5 bases from V and 3 bases from J; bases unmatched to any gene: 13. The CDR3 bases are TGTGCCATCAGTTTAGCCCGCGGGAGAGGGGACTACGAGCAGTACTTC. Encoded protein: CAISLARGRGDYEQYF.

About this clonotype itself: At one boundary the junction diverges from the germline segment, which might be a read error. The chain combines TRBV11-2 with TRBJ2-3; 12 bases align to TRBD2. The germline gives CDR1 SGHAT, CDR2 FQNNGV. This CDR3 has 15 amino acids. The CDR3 loop reads CASSLRGRLAGDSDF. The CDR3 DNA reads TGTGCCAGCAGCCTCCGGGGGAGACTAGCGGGAGATTCGGATTTT.

Note on this clonotype: This CDR3 fails to terminate in the conserved phenylalanine or tryptophan, so it likely reflects a read error. This chain connects TRBV4-2 to TRBJ1-5; D is undetermined. V lost 0 bases and J 1 base, leaving 10 bases between the germline ends. Germline CDR1 and CDR2: LGHNA and YNFKEQ. This CDR3 has 16 amino acids. DNA for the CDR3: TGTGCCAGCAGCCAAGATCTTCGGGGAAGCAATCAGCCCCAGCATTTG. It translates to CASSQDLRGSNQPQHL.

This clonotype was picked up a small number of times. V usage is TRBV6-1 and J usage is TRBJ2-7; either TRBD1 or TRBD2 may fit D (5 bases each). The germline CDR1 and CDR2 sequences are MNHNS and SASEGT. The CDR3 length is 14 residues. V lost 6 bases, J lost 2 bases, and 14 bases lay in between. The DNA of the CDR3 is TGTGCCAGCAGCGGGACGTCCTCTACCTACGAGCAGTACTTC. Translated, it gives CASSGTSSTYEQYF.